Following are 8 T cell receptor beta chains from one sample sequenced in a study of neurological immune-mediated disorders. TCRdb ran MiXCR on the 5' RACE reads and lists one entry per CDR3 protein. The sample carries 95,000 or so distinct CDR3 sequences, approximately 3.3% recorded once. Sequencing input: PBMCs. Receptors were obtained from a woman aged 18-30 years with multiple sclerosis.

Only a few counts were recorded for this clonotype. A much larger clone lies one base from this, so it may be a read error. The chain links TRBV5-1 to TRBJ2-3; tentative D call: TRBD2 (6 bases). The CDR3 has 16 residues. In germline, CDR1 is SGHRS, CDR2 YFSETQ. V was shortened by 0 bases and J by 2 bases, with 13 bases between the two germline ends. Here the CDR3 reads CASSLDVSGLTDTQYF. In DNA form, the CDR3 reads TGCGCCAGCAGCTTGGACGTTAGCGGACTCACAGATACGCAGTATTTT.

With respect to this clonotype: Just one base apart from a much larger clone, this may be a read error. V is TRBV12-3 or TRBV12-4 and J is TRBJ2-7, with D tentatively TRBD2 (5 bases). Trimming pared 8 bases from V and 3 bases from J, leaving 11 bases between. This CDR3 has 12 amino acids. The CDR3 DNA reads as TGTGCCAGCGAGCGTAGCGACTACGAGCAGTACTTC. It is translated as CASERSDYEQYF.

This clonotype was seen ten or more times. The V and J genes are TRBV5-1 and TRBJ2-5, with D perhaps matching TRBD1 (5 bases). This CDR3 region has 13 residues. V was pared by 3 bases and J by 5 bases, with 11 bases between. Germline-derived CDR1 and CDR2 are SGHRS and YFSETQ. The CDR3 DNA follows: TGCGCCAGCAGCTCGACAGTTTGGGAGACCCAGTACTTC. This sequence encodes CASSSTVWETQYF.

In its sample, this clonotype was seen many times. The rearrangement uses TRBV7-2 and TRBJ2-1, with TRBD2 matching 8 bases. CDR1 SGHTA and CDR2 FQGNSA come from the germline V gene. The trim removed 5 bases at V and 6 bases at J, leaving 12 bases unmatched. This CDR3 spans 16 amino acids. The CDR3 reads CASSPRLAGLANEQFF. CDR3 in DNA: TGTGCCAGCAGCCCTAGGCTAGCGGGCTTGGCCAATGAGCAGTTCTTC.

In this sample, this clonotype turned up many times. This chain connects TRBV15 to TRBJ1-5; D remains ambiguous. The ends were cut back, 0 bases at V and 0 bases at J, with 6 bases in the middle. In germline, CDR1 is LNHNV, CDR2 YYDKDF (reference sequence). This CDR3 spans 15 amino acids. CDR3 nucleotide sequence: TGTGCCACCAGCAGAGATCTTGGTAGCAATCAGCCCCAGCATTTT. It yields the protein CATSRDLGSNQPQHF.

This clonotype was seen ten or more times. The CDR3 is CASSSGTSGGETQYF. The DNA for the CDR3 is TGTGCCAGCAGCTCTGGGACTAGCGGGGGGGAGACCCAGTACTTC. The V gene is TRBV7-2, the J gene TRBJ2-5, with 15 bases fitting TRBD2. V lost 4 bases to trimming and J lost 5 bases; unmatched junction nucleotides: 2. CDR1 is SGHTA, CDR2 FQGNSA, per germline. The CDR3 sequence is 15 residues long. Together with reference TRBV7-2 and TRBJ2-5, the CDR3 gives the full variable domain: GAGVSQSPSNKVTEKGKDVELRCDPISGHTALYWYRQSLGQGLEFLIYFQGNSAPDKSGLPSDRFSAERTGGSVSTLTIQRTQQEDSAVYLCASSSGTSGGETQYFGPGTRLLVL.

V gene TRBV11-2 combines with J gene TRBJ1-1; 9 nucleotides line up with TRBD1. The CDR3 totals 17 residues. The V segment lost 6 bases and the J segment 6 bases; nucleotides outside the gene matches: 17. Germline CDR1 reads SGHAT; CDR2 reads FQNNGV. Here the CDR3 reads CASRPGQGVSLRAEAFF. In DNA form, the CDR3 reads TGTGCCAGCAGACCGGGACAGGGTGTTTCCCTTAGGGCTGAAGCTTTCTTT.

There are many counts of this clonotype. The chain uses TRBV7-9 and TRBJ2-1; D is possibly TRBD2 (6 bases). Germline V lookup: CDR1 SEHNR, CDR2 FQNEAQ (reference sequence). V was clipped by 1 base and J by 1 base, with 11 bases between them. This CDR3 contains 16 residues. CDR3 in amino acids: CASSLVGGKSYNEQFF. The CDR3 DNA reads TGTGCCAGCAGCTTAGTCGGCGGGAAATCCTACAATGAGCAGTTCTTC.